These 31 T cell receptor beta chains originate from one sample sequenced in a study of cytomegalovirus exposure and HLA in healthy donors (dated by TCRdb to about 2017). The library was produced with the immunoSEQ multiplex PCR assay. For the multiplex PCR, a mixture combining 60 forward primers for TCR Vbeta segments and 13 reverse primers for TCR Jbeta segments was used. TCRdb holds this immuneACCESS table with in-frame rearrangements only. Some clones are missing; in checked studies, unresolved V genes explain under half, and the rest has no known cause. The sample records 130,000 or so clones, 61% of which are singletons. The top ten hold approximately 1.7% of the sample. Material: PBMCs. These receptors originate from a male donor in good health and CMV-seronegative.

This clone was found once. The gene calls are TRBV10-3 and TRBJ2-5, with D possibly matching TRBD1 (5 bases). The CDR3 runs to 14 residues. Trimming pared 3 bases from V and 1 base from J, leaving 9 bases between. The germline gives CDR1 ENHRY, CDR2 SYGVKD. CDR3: CAISDDSLQETQYF. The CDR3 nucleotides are TGTGCCATCAGTGATGACAGCCTCCAAGAGACCCAGTACTTC.

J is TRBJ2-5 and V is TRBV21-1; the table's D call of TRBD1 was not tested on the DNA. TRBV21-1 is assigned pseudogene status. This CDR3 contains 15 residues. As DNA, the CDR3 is TGTGCCAGCAGCCCTCGACAGGGCTGGCAAGAGACCCAGTACTTC. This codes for CASSPRQGWQETQYF.

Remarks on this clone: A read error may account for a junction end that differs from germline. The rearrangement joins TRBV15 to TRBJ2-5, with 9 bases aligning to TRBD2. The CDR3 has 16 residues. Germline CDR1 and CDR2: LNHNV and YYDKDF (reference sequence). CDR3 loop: CATRRGASGARETQYF. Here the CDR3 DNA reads TGTGCCACCAGAAGAGGGGCTAGCGGGGCTCGGGAGACCCAGTACTTC.

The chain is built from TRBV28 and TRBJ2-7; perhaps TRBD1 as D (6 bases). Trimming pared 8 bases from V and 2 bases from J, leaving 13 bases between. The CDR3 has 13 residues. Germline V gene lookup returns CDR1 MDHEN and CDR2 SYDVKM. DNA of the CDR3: TGTGCCAGCCAGGGGACGTTGACCTACGAGCAGTACTTC. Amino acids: CASQGTLTYEQYF.

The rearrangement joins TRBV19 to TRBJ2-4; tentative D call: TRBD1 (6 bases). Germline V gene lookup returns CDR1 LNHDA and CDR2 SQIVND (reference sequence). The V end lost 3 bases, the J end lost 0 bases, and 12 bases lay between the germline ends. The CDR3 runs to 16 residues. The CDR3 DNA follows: TGTGCCAGTAGTATCCGGGACAACCTAGCCAAAAACATTCAGTACTTC. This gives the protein CASSIRDNLAKNIQYF.

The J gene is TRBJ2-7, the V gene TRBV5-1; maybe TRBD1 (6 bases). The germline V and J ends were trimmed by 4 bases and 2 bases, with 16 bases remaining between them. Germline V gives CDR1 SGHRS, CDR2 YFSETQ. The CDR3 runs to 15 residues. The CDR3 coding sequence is TGCGCCAGCAGCCTGTTGGACAGCCAAACCTACGAGCAGTACTTC. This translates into CASSLLDSQTYEQYF.

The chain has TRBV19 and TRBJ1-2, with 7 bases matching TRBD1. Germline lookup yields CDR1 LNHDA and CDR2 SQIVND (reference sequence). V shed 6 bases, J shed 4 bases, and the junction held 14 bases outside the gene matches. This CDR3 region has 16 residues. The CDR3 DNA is TGTGCCAGTAGCAGATACGGACAGGACCAACTCTATGGCTACACCTTC. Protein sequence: CASSRYGQDQLYGYTF.

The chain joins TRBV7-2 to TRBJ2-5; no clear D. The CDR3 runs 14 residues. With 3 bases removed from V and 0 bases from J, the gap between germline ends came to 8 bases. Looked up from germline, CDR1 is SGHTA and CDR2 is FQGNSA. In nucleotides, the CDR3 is TGTGCCAGCAGCTTGTTGGGCAACCAAGAGACCCAGTACTTC. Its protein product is CASSLLGNQETQYF.

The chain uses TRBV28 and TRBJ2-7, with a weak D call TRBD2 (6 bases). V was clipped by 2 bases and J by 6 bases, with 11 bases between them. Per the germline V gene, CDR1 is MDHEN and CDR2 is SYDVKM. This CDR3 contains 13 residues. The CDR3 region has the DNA TGTGCCAGCAGTTTACTCGGGGGAGGCGAGCAGTACTTC. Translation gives CASSLLGGGEQYF. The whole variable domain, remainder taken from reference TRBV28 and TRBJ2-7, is DVKVTQSSRYLVKRTGEKVFLECVQDMDHENMFWYRQDPGLGLRLIYFSYDVKMKEKGDIPEGYSVSREKKERFSLILESASTNQTSMYLCASSLLGGGEQYFGPGTRLTVT.

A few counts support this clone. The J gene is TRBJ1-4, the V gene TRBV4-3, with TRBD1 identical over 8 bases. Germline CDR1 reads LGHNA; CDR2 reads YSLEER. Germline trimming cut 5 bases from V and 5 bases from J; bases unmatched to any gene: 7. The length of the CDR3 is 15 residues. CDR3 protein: CASSSDRALNEKLFF. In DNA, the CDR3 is TGCGCCAGCAGCTCGGACAGGGCATTAAATGAAAAACTGTTTTTT.

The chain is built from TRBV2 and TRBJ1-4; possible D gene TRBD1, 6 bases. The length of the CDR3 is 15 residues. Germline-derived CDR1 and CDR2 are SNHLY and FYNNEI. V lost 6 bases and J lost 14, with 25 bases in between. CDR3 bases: TGTGCCAGCAGGGCTGACACCAGTGGGGTGAGGGGGCTGTTTTTT. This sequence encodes CASRADTSGVRGLFF.

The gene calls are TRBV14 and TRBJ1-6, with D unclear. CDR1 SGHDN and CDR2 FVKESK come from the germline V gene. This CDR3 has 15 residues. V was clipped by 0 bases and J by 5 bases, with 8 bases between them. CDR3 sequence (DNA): TGTGCCAGCAGCCAAGACAGATATGATAATTCACCCCTCCACTTT. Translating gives CASSQDRYDNSPLHF.

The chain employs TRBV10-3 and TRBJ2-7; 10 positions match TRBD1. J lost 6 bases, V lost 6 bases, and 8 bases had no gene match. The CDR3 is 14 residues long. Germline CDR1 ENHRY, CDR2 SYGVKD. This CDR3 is CAIRKPGQGPEQYF. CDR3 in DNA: TGTGCCATCAGAAAGCCGGGACAGGGGCCCGAGCAGTACTTC.

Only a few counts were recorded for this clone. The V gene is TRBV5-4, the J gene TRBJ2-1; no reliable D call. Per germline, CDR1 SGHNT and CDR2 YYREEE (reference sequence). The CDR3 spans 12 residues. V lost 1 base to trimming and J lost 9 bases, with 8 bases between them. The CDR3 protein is CASSLKRTEQFF. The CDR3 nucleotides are TGTGCCAGCAGCTTGAAGAGAACTGAGCAGTTCTTC.

DNA of the CDR3: TGTGCCAGCAGCTTCTACAGGGACGGCTACACCTTC. Translating it yields CASSFYRDGYTF. The chain joins TRBV5-5 to TRBJ1-2; D is possibly TRBD1 (6 bases). Trimming removed 2 bases at V and 8 bases at J, with 10 bases between. This CDR3 contains 12 residues. Germline values: CDR1 SGHKS, CDR2 YYEKEE (reference sequence).

CDR3 DNA sequence: TGTGCCAGCAATGACAGGGGTAGGGCTGAAGCTTTCTTT. The encoded protein is CASNDRGRAEAFF. The V gene is TRBV2, the J gene TRBJ1-1, with TRBD1 matching 8 bases. The CDR3 length is 13 residues. Trimming removed 7 bases from V and 6 bases from J; junction bases left unmatched: 7. Germline CDR1 SNHLY, CDR2 FYNNEI.

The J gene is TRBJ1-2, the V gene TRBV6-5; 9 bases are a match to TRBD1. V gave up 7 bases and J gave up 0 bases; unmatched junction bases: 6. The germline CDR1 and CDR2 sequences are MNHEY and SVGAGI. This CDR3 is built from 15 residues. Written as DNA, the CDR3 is TGTGCCAGCAATAGACAGGGGGGCGCTAACTATGGCTACACCTTC. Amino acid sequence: CASNRQGGANYGYTF.

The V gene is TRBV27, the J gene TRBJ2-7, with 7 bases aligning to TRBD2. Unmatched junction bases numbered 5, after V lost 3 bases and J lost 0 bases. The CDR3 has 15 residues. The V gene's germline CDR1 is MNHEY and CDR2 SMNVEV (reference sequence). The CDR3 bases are TGTGCCAGCAGTTTTTTGGGGGGGGGCTCCTACGAGCAGTACTTC. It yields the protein CASSFLGGGSYEQYF.

The CDR3 loop is CAISPSTDRGGEAFF. The CDR3 DNA follows: TGTGCCATCAGTCCCTCGACGGACAGGGGGGGTGAAGCTTTCTTT. The chain joins TRBV10-3 to TRBJ1-1, with 10 bases aligning to TRBD1. Germline-derived CDR1 and CDR2 are ENHRY and SYGVKD. The V and J ends lost 5 bases and 7 bases, in that order; junction bases with no gene match: 10. The CDR3 length is 15 residues.

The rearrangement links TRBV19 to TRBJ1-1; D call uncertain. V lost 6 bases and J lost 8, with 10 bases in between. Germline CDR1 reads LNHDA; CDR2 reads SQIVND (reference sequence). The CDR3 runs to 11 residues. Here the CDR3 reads CASRTRLEAFF. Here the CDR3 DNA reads TGTGCCAGTAGGACCAGGCTGGAAGCTTTCTTT.

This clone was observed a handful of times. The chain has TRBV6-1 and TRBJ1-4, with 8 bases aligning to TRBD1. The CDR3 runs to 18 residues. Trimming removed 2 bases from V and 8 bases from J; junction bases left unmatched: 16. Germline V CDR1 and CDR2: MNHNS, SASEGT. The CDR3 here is CASSEIGTGGFVWEKLFF. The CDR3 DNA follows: TGTGCCAGCAGTGAAATCGGAACAGGGGGTTTCGTATGGGAAAAACTGTTTTTT.

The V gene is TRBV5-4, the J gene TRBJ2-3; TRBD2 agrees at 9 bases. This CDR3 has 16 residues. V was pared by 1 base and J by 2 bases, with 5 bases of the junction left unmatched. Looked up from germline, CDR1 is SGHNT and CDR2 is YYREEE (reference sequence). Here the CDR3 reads CASSLPSGALTDTQYF. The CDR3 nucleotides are TGTGCCAGCAGCTTGCCTAGCGGGGCTCTCACAGATACGCAGTATTTT.

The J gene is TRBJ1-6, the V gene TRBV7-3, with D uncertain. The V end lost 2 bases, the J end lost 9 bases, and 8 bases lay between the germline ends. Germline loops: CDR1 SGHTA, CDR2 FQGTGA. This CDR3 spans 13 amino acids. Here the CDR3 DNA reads TGTGCCAGCAGCTTATCCCCCATTTCACCCCTCCACTTT. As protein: CASSLSPISPLHF.

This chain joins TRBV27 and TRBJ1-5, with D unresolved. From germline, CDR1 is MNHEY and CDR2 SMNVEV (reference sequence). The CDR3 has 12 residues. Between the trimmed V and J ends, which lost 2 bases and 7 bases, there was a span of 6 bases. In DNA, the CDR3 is TGTGCCAGCAGTTTAACGGGGCAGCCCCAGCATTTT. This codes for CASSLTGQPQHF.

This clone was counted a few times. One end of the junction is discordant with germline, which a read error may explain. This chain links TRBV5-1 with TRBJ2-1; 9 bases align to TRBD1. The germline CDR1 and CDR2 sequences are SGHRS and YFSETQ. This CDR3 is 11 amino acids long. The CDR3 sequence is CASSLRDRVLF. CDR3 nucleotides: TGCGCCAGCAGCTTACGGGACAGGGTGCTCTTC.

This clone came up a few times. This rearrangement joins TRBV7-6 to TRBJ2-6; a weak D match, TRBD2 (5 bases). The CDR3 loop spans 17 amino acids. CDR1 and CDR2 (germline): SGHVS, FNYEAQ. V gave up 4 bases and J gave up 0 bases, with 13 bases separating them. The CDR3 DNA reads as TGTGCCAGCAGCTCCTTCCGAGGGCTCTCTGGGGCCAACGTCCTGACTTTC. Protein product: CASSSFRGLSGANVLTF.

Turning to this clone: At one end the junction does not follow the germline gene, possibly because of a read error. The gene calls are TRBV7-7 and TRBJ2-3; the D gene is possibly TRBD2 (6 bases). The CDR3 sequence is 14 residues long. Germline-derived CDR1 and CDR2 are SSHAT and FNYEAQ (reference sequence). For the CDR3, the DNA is TGTGCTAGCAGCTCGGGCGGGGCGGGGGATACGCAGTATTTT. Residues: CASSSGGAGDTQYF.

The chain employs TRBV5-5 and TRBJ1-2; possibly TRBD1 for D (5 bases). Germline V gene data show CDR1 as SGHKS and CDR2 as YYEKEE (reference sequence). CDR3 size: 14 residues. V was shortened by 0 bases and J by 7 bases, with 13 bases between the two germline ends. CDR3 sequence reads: CASSLGTGIGGYTF. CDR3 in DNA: TGTGCCAGCAGCTTGGGTACAGGTATCGGTGGCTACACCTTC. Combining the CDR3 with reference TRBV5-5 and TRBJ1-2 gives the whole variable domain DAGVTQSPTHLIKTRGQQVTLRCSPISGHKSVSWYQQVLGQGPQFIFQYYEKEERGRGNFPDRFSARQFPNYSSELNVNALLLGDSALYLCASSLGTGIGGYTFGSGTRLTVV.

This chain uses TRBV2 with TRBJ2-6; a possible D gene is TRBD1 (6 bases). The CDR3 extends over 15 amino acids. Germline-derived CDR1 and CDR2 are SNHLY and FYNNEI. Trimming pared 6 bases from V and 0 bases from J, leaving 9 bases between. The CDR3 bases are TGTGCCAGCAGACAGGGAACCTCTGGGGCCAACGTCCTGACTTTC. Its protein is CASRQGTSGANVLTF.

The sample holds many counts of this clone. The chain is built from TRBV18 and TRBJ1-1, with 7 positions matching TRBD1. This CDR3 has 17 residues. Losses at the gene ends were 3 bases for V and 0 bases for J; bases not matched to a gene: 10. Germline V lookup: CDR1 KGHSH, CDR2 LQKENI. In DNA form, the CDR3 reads TGTGCCAGCTCACCCGGGGACAGTTTAATACTGAACACTGAAGCTTTCTTT. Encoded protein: CASSPGDSLILNTEAFF.

This chain's CDR3 is CSVVPGQETQYF. The CDR3 nucleotides are TGCAGCGTTGTTCCGGGCCAAGAGACCCAGTACTTC. This chain connects TRBV29-1 to TRBJ2-5; D remains ambiguous. The CDR3 length is 12 residues. Trimming stripped 4 bases from V and 1 base from J, with 7 bases between. Per germline, CDR1 SQVTM and CDR2 ANQGSEA.